This TCR beta chain was profiled in a study of patients and donors after allogeneic stem cell transplantation. J gave up 8 bases and V 3 bases, and 3 bases lay outside the gene matches. Germline V lookup: CDR1 SGDLS, CDR2 YYNGEE. The CDR3 has 13 amino acids. TCRdb re-analysed the RT-PCR reads in MiXCR, keeping a single row per CDR3 protein. This table holds roughly 960,000 distinct CDR3 sequences, approximately 18% found once. The genes are TRBV9 and TRBJ2-4; 9 nucleotides align to TRBD1. The source is a human donor who was either an allogeneic HSCT recipient or a stem cell or donor lymphocyte infusion donor (not recorded which). It is not recorded whose cells these are; they may come from a transplant donor. Sequenced input: blood, either unsorted or a sorted T cell fraction (not recorded which). CDR3 residues: CASSADRGDIQYF. DNA of the CDR3: TGTGCCAGCAGCGCGGACAGGGGCGACATTCAGTACTTC.